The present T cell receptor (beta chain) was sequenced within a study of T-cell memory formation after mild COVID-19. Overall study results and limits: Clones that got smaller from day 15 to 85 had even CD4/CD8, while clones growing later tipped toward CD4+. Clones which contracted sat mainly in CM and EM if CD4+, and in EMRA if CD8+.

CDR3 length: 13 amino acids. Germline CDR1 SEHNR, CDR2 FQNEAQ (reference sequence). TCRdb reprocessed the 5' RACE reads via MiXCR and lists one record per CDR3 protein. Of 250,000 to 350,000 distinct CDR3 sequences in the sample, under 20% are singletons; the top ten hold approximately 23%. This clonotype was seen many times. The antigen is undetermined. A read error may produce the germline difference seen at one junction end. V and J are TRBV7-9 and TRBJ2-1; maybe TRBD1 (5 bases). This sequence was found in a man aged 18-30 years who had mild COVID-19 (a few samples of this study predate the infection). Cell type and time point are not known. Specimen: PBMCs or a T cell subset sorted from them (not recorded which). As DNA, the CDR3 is TGTGCCAGCAGATTAGACAGCTACAATGAGCAGTTCTTC. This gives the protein CASRLDSYNEQFF.